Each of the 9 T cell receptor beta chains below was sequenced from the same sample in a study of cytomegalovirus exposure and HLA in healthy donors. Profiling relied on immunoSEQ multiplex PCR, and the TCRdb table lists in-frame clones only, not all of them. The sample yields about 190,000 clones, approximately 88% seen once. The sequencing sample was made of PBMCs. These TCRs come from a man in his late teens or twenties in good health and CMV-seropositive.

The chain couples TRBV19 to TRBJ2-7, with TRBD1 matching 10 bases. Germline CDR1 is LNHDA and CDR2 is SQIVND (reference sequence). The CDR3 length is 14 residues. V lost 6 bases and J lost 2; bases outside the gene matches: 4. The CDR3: CASRGTGVPYEQYF. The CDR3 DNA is TGTGCCAGTAGAGGGACAGGGGTACCCTACGAGCAGTACTTC.

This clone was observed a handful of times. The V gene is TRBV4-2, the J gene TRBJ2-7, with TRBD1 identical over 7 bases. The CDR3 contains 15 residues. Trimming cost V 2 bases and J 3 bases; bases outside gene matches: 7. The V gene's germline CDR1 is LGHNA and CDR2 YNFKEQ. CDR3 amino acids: CASSQTRDRNYEQYF. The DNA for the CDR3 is TGTGCCAGCAGCCAAACCCGGGACAGAAACTACGAGCAGTACTTC.

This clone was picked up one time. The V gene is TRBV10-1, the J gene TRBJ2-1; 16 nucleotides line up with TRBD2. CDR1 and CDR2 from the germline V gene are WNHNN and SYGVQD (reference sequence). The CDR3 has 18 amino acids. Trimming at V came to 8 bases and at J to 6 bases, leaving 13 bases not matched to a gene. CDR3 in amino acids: CASLREGLAGGPGNEQFF. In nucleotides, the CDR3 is TGCGCCAGCCTAAGGGAGGGACTAGCGGGAGGGCCGGGCAATGAGCAGTTCTTC.

This CDR3 reads CASSLGDRGERDEQYF. For the CDR3, the DNA is TGTGCCAGCAGCCTTGGAGACAGGGGGGAGAGGGACGAGCAGTACTTC. The V and J genes are TRBV5-8 and TRBJ2-7; 9 positions agree with TRBD1. Germline CDR1 reads SGHTS; CDR2 reads YDEGEE. This CDR3 region has 16 residues. After removal of 4 bases from V and 5 bases from J, the junction contained 13 bases not matched to a gene.

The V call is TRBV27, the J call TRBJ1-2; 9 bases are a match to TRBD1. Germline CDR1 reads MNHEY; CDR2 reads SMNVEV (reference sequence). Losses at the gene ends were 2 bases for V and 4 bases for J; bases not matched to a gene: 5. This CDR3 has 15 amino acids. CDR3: CASSLRTGEGYGYTF. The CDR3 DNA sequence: TGTGCCAGCAGTTTACGGACAGGGGAGGGCTATGGCTACACCTTC.

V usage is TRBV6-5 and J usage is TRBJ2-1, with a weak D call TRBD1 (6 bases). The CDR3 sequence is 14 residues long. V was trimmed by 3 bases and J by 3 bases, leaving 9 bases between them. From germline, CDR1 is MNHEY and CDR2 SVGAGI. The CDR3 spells CASSYQGSYNEQFF. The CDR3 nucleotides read TGTGCCAGCAGTTATCAGGGGAGCTACAATGAGCAGTTCTTC.

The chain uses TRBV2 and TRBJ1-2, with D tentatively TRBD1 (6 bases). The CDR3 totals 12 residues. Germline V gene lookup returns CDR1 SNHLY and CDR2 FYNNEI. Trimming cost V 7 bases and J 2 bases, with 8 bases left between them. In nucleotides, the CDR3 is TGTGCCAGCACGGACAGCAACTATGGCTACACCTTC. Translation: CASTDSNYGYTF. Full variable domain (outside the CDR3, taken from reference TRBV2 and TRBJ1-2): EPEVTQTPSHQVTQMGQEVILRCVPISNHLYFYWYRQILGQKVEFLVSFYNNEISEKSEIFDDQFSVERPDGSNFTLKIRSTKLEDSAMYFCASTDSNYGYTFGSGTRLTVV.

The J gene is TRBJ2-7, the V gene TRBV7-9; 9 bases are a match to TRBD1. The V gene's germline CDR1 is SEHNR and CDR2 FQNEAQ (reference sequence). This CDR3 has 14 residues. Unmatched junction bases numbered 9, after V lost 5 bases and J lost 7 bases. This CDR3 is CASSGPDRGGEQYF. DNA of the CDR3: TGTGCCAGCAGCGGCCCGGACAGGGGTGGGGAGCAGTACTTC.

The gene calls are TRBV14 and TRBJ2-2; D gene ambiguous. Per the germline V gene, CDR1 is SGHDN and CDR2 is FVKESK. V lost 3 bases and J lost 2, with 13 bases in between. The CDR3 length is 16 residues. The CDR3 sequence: CASSQLPTLNTGELFF. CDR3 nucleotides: TGTGCCAGCAGCCAGCTTCCGACTCTCAACACCGGGGAGCTGTTTTTT.